The rows below give T cell receptor beta chains drawn from one sample of a study of cytomegalovirus exposure and HLA in healthy donors. The protocol was immunoSEQ multiplex PCR, while the TCRdb copy is restricted to in-frame clones and leaves out a portion. The listing contains approximately 70,000 clones. The sequenced material came from PBMCs. These receptors all stem from a female donor in good health and CMV-seropositive. CDR3s include the opening cysteine and the closing phenylalanine or tryptophan. D genes are given only for firm matches.

j_gene: TRBJ1-2; d_gene: -; v_gene: TRBV6-1; CDR3aa: CASSELQGMDGYTF; CDR3nt: TGTGCCAGCAGTGAACTTCAGGGGATGGATGGCTACACCTTC
j_gene: TRBJ2-5; d_gene: TRBD2; v_gene: TRBV5-5; CDR3aa: CASSRGGNQETQYF; CDR3nt: TGTGCCAGTAGCCGGGGGGGCAATCAAGAGACCCAGTACTTC
j_gene: TRBJ2-2; d_gene: -; v_gene: TRBV5-1; CDR3aa: CASSFTGHTGELFF; CDR3nt: TGCGCCAGCAGCTTTACAGGGCACACCGGGGAGCTGTTTTTT
j_gene: TRBJ1-3; d_gene: TRBD1; v_gene: TRBV14; CDR3aa: CASSQTGASGNTIYF; CDR3nt: TGTGCCAGCAGCCAAACAGGGGCCTCTGGAAACACCATATATTTT
j_gene: TRBJ2-7; d_gene: -; v_gene: TRBV6-6; CDR3aa: CASSYSIGGEYEQYF; CDR3nt: TGTGCCAGCAGTTACTCGATAGGGGGGGAATACGAGCAGTACTTC
j_gene: TRBJ2-7; d_gene: -; v_gene: TRBV29-1; CDR3aa: CSVEWSERGYEQYF; CDR3nt: TGCAGCGTTGAATGGAGTGAACGGGGTTACGAGCAGTACTTC
j_gene: TRBJ1-5; d_gene: -; v_gene: TRBV7-2; CDR3aa: CASSFNNQPQHF; CDR3nt: TGTGCCAGCAGCTTTAACAATCAGCCCCAGCATTTT
j_gene: TRBJ1-4; d_gene: -; v_gene: TRBV5-4; CDR3aa: CASSWGVTATNEKLFF; CDR3nt: TGTGCCAGCAGCTGGGGGGTGACAGCAACGAATGAAAAACTGTTTTTT
j_gene: TRBJ2-7; d_gene: -; v_gene: TRBV28; CDR3aa: CASSLSSYEQYF; CDR3nt: TGTGCCAGCAGTTTATCGTCCTACGAGCAGTACTTC
j_gene: TRBJ2-1; d_gene: TRBD2; v_gene: TRBV7-8; CDR3aa: CASSLALTSGGVAYNEQFF; CDR3nt: TGTGCCAGCAGCTTAGCTTTGACTAGCGGGGGGGTCGCTTACAATGAGCAGTTCTTC
j_gene: TRBJ1-2; d_gene: -; v_gene: TRBV6-1; CDR3aa: CASSEGPGRMSGYTF; CDR3nt: TGTGCCAGCAGTGAGGGTCCGGGGAGAATGTCTGGCTACACCTTC
j_gene: TRBJ2-7; d_gene: -; v_gene: TRBV18; CDR3aa: CASSPPYNRVYEQYF; CDR3nt: TGTGCCAGCTCACCACCGTACAACAGGGTATACGAGCAGTACTTC
j_gene: TRBJ2-2; d_gene: TRBD2; v_gene: TRBV5-1; CDR3aa: CASSLVGTINTGELFF; CDR3nt: TGCGCCAGCAGCTTGGTAGGGACTATCAACACCGGGGAGCTGTTTTTT
j_gene: TRBJ1-1; d_gene: -; v_gene: TRBV6-1; CDR3aa: CASSVRENTEAFF; CDR3nt: TGTGCCAGCAGTGTACGGGAGAACACTGAAGCTTTCTTT
j_gene: TRBJ2-7; d_gene: TRBD2; v_gene: TRBV5-1; CDR3aa: CASGSGGGYEQYF; CDR3nt: TGCGCCAGCGGCTCGGGAGGTGGATACGAGCAGTACTTC
j_gene: TRBJ1-5; d_gene: -; v_gene: TRBV19; CDR3aa: CASSTGSNSNQPQHF; CDR3nt: TGTGCCAGTAGTACTGGGAGTAATAGCAATCAGCCCCAGCATTTT
j_gene: TRBJ1-5; d_gene: TRBD1; v_gene: TRBV6-1; CDR3aa: CASRTGDGNQPQHF; CDR3nt: TGTGCCAGCAGGACAGGGGATGGCAATCAGCCCCAGCATTTT
j_gene: TRBJ1-6; d_gene: -; v_gene: TRBV19; CDR3aa: CASSISGVYNSPLHF; CDR3nt: TGTGCCAGTAGTATCTCCGGGGTTTATAATTCACCCCTCCACTTT
j_gene: TRBJ2-5; d_gene: TRBD2; v_gene: TRBV9; CDR3aa: CASSVSGGTQETQYF; CDR3nt: TGTGCCAGCAGCGTTAGCGGGGGGACCCAAGAGACCCAGTACTTC
j_gene: TRBJ2-7; d_gene: -; v_gene: TRBV7-9; CDR3aa: CASSQRRGGSYEQYF; CDR3nt: TGTGCCAGCAGCCAGCGGAGGGGCGGATCCTACGAGCAGTACTTC
j_gene: TRBJ2-1; d_gene: -; v_gene: TRBV18; CDR3aa: CASSPRSGRSNEQFF; CDR3nt: TGTGCCAGCTCACCGAGATCGGGGAGAAGCAATGAGCAGTTCTTC
j_gene: TRBJ2-7; d_gene: -; v_gene: TRBV9; CDR3aa: CASSVGGREPYEQYF; CDR3nt: TGTGCCAGCAGCGTAGGAGGTAGGGAGCCCTACGAGCAGTACTTC
j_gene: TRBJ1-4; d_gene: TRBD1; v_gene: TRBV19; CDR3aa: CASRPGQKNEKLFF; CDR3nt: TGTGCCAGTAGACCGGGACAGAAGAATGAAAAACTGTTTTTT
j_gene: TRBJ1-2; d_gene: TRBD1; v_gene: TRBV5-1; CDR3aa: CASSLGQGVYGYTF; CDR3nt: TGCGCCAGCAGCCTGGGACAGGGGGTCTATGGCTACACCTTC
j_gene: TRBJ1-6; d_gene: TRBD1; v_gene: TRBV10-3; CDR3aa: CAISESGTGNSPLHF; CDR3nt: TGTGCCATCAGTGAGTCCGGGACAGGGAATTCACCCCTCCACTTT
j_gene: TRBJ2-5; d_gene: TRBD1; v_gene: TRBV6-1; CDR3aa: CASRGQGSQETQYF; CDR3nt: TGTGCCAGCAGGGGACAGGGTAGCCAAGAGACCCAGTACTTC
j_gene: TRBJ1-2; d_gene: -; v_gene: TRBV5-1; CDR3aa: CASSFQGLDYGYTF; CDR3nt: TGCGCCAGCAGCTTCCAGGGACTCGACTATGGCTACACCTTC
j_gene: TRBJ2-5; d_gene: -; v_gene: TRBV5-4; CDR3aa: CASSMDQVLWETQYF; CDR3nt: TGTGCCAGCAGCATGGATCAGGTGTTATGGGAGACCCAGTACTTC